This T cell receptor beta chain was sequenced during a study of blood T cells in healthy people across ages. Study conclusions and caveats: Older individuals had lower TCR beta diversity per million T cells (the decline was roughly linear).

With a J-beta primer mix and a sample-barcoded 5' primer, a second PCR ran roughly 7 to 11 cycles. TCRdb used MiXCR to reprocess the 5' RACE reads, holding one entry per CDR3 protein. The top ten clones hold 3% of a sample with more than 650,000 distinct CDR3 sequences, about 26% of them seen once. A word on this clonotype: What it recognizes is unknown.

J gave up 7 bases and V 10 bases, and 12 bases lay outside the gene matches. Looked up from germline, CDR1 is ENHRY and CDR2 is SYGVKD. This CDR3 has 14 residues. This same sample was also part of a study on T cells of mothers and their children.

The rearrangement links TRBV10-3 to TRBJ2-7, with 11 bases identical to TRBD1. The clonotype originates from a boy aged 5-17 years in good health. Sequencing was carried out using blood. The CDR3 DNA reads TGTGCCAGTCGGGGACAGGGGGTCGTGGAAGAGCAGTACTTC. It encodes CASRGQGVVEEQYF.